In its sample, the clone carrying this T cell receptor (beta chain) was seen a few times. Its specificity is not known. The study profiled TCR beta VDJ and CDR3 using genomic DNA as template. TCRdb processed the reads anew with MiXCR; each CDR3 protein has one entry. This sample carries about 160,000 distinct CDR3 sequences, roughly 40% of them seen once, and the ten largest clones take about 1.1%. Trimming took off 2 bases at V and 4 bases at J, with 18 bases between the two ends. Germline CDR1 reads MNHEY; CDR2 reads SMNVEV (reference sequence). The CDR3 loop spans 16 amino acids. The sample comes from a study of CD8+CD57+ T cells in acquired aplastic anemia. Study-wide background: The sorted CD4+ and CD8+ cells yielded an average about 3.3 ug of DNA. Healthy-donor CD4+ cells averaged roughly 10.8 million reads. Study-wide points: Controls did not differ significantly from patients in CD8+ Simpson's diversity. In common between the patients and the controls were approximately 28 CD8+ CDR3 sequences.

The rearrangement uses TRBV27 and TRBJ2-7, with D perhaps matching TRBD1 (5 bases). The sequencing input was sorted CD4+, CD8+, or CD8+CD57+ T cells (not recorded which) from PBMCs. This sequence originates from a human donor in good health. The CDR3 DNA is TGTGCCAGCAGTTTAAAAAGGGGCAGGGCGGTGTACGAGCAGTACTTC. Protein: CASSLKRGRAVYEQYF.